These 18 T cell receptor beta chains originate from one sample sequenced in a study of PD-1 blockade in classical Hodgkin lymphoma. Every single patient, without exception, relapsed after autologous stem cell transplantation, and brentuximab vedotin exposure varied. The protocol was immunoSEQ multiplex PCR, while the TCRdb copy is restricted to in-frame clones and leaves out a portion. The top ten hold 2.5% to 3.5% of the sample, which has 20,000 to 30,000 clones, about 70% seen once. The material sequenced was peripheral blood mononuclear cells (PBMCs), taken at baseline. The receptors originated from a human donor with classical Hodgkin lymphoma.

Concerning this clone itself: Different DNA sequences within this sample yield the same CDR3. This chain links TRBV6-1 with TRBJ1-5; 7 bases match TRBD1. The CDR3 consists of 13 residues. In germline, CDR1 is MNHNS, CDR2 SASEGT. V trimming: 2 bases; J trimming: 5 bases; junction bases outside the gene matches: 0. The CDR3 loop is CASSETGDQPQHF. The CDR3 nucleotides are TGTGCCAGCAGTGAAACAGGGGATCAGCCCCAGCATTTT.

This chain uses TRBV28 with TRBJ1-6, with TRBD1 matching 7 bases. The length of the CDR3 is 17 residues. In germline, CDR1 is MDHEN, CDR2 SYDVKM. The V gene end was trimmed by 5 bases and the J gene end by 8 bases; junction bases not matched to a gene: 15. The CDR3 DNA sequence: TGTGCCAGCAGTAAGATTGGAGGAGGGGGCTGGGATTCACCCCTCCACTTT. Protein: CASSKIGGGGWDSPLHF.

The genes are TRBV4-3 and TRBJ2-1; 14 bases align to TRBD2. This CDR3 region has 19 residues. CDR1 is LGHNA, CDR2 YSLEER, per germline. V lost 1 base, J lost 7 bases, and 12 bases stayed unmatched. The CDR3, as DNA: TGCGCCAGCAGCCAAGGACTAGCGGGGGGGCTGAAGTTCTATAATGAGCAGTTCTTC. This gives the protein CASSQGLAGGLKFYNEQFF.

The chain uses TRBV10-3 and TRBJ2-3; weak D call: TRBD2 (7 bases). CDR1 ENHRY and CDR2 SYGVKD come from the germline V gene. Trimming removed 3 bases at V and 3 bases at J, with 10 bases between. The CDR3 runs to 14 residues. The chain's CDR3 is CAISDEGGTDTQYF. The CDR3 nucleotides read TGTGCCATCAGTGATGAGGGGGGGACAGATACGCAGTATTTT.

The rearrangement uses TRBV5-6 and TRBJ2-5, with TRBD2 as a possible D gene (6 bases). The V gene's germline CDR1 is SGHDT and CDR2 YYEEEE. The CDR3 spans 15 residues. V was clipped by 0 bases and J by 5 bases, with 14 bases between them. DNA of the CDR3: TGTGCCAGCAGCTTGGTGGAGGGGAGAGGTGAGACCCAGTACTTC. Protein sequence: CASSLVEGRGETQYF.

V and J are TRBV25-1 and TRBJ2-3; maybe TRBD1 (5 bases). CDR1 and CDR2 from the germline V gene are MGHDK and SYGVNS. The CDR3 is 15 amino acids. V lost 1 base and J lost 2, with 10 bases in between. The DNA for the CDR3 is TGTGCCAGCAGTGAATGGGTCAGGGACACAGATACGCAGTATTTT. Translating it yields CASSEWVRDTDTQYF.

The DNA for the CDR3 is TGTGCCATCAGTGAAAACTACGAGCAGTACTTC. It yields the protein CAISENYEQYF. The J gene is TRBJ2-7, the V gene TRBV10-3, with D unresolved. Per the germline V gene, CDR1 is ENHRY and CDR2 is SYGVKD. This CDR3 contains 11 residues. The ends were cut back, 3 bases at V and 3 bases at J, with 3 bases in the middle.

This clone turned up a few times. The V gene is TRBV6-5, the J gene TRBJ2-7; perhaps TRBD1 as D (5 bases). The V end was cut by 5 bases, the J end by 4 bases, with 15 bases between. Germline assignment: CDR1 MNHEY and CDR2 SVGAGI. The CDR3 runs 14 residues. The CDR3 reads CASSTPDTLYEQYF. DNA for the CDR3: TGTGCCAGCAGTACCCCGGACACTCTATACGAGCAGTACTTC.

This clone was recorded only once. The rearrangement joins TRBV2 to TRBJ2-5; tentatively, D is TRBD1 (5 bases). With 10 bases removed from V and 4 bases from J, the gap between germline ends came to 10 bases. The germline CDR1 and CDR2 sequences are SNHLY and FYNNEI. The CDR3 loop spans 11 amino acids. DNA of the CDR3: TGTGCCACCAAGCAGGGAGAGACCCAGTACTTC. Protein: CATKQGETQYF.

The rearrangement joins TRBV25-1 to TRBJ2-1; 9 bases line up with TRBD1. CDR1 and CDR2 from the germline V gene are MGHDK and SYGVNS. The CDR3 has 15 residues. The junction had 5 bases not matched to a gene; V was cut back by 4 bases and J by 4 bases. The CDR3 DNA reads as TGTGCCAGCAGTGTACGACAGGGGGGGTACAATGAGCAGTTCTTC. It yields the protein CASSVRQGGYNEQFF.

CDR3 loop: CASTYGSSYNEQFF. The CDR3 DNA sequence: TGTGCCAGCACTTACGGGAGCTCCTACAATGAGCAGTTCTTC. The rearrangement uses TRBV7-6 and TRBJ2-1, with D perhaps matching TRBD2 (6 bases). V was shortened by 7 bases and J by 0 bases, with 10 bases between the two germline ends. In germline, CDR1 is SGHVS, CDR2 FNYEAQ. The CDR3 length is 14 residues.

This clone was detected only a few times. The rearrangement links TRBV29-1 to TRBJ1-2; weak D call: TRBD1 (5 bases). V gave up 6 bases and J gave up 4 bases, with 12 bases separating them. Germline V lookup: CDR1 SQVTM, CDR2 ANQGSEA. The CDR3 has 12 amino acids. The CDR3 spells CSVETAAYGYTF. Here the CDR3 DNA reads TGCAGCGTCGAGACAGCAGCCTATGGCTACACCTTC.

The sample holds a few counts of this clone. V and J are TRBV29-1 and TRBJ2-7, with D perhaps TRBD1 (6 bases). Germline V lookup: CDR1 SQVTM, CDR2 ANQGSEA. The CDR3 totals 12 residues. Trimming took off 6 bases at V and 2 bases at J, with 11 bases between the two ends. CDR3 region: CSVLTGPYEQYF. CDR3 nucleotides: TGCAGCGTATTGACAGGCCCCTACGAGCAGTACTTC.

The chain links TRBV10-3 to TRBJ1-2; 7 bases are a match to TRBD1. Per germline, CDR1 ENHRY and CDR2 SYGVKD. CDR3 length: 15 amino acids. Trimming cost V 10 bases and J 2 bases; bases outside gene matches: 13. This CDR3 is CATRIDRAVNYGYTF. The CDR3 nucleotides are TGTGCCACCCGGATAGACAGGGCAGTCAACTATGGCTACACCTTC.

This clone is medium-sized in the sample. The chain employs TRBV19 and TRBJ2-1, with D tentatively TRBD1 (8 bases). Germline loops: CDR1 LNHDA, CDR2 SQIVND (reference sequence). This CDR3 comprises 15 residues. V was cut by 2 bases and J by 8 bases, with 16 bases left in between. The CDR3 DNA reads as TGTGCCAGTAGTATAAGACAGGGGAGGGTCGATGAGCAGTTCTTC. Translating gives CASSIRQGRVDEQFF.

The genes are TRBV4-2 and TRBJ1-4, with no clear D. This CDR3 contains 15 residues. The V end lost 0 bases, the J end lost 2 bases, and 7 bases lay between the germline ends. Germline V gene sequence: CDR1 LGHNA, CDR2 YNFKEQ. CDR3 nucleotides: TGTGCCAGCAGCCAAGAACCACAGACTAATGAAAAACTGTTTTTT. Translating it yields CASSQEPQTNEKLFF.

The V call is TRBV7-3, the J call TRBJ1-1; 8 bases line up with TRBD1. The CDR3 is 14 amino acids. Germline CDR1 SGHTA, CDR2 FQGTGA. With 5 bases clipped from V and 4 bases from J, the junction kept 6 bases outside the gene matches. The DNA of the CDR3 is TGTGCCAGCAGCCTGACAGGGGTGGCCACTGAAGCTTTCTTT. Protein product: CASSLTGVATEAFF.

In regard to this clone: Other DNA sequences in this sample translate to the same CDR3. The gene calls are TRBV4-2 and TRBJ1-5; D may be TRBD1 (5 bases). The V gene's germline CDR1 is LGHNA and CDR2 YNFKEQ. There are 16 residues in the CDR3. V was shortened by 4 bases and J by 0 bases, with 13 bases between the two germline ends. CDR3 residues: CASSRGGTDSNQPQHF. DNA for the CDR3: TGTGCCAGCAGCCGCGGTGGGACTGATAGCAATCAGCCCCAGCATTTT.